Below are 6 T cell receptor beta chains sequenced from a single sample in a study of blood T cells in healthy people across ages. Next came a second PCR, run for about 6 to 12 cycles, which used a sample-barcoded 5' primer along with a J-beta primer mix. TCRdb used MiXCR to reprocess the 5' RACE reads, holding one entry per CDR3 protein. Of about 640,000 distinct CDR3 sequences detected, roughly three fifths appear once; the ten largest clones hold 30% to 45%. The sample was blood. These receptors were taken from a man aged 55 to 70 in good health.

CDR3 nucleotide sequence: TGCAGTGCTACCAGGACAGGGGGGGACACTGAAGCTTTCTTT. This sequence encodes CSATRTGGDTEAFF. The genes are TRBV20-1 and TRBJ1-1; 10 positions match TRBD1. CDR1 and CDR2 from the germline V gene are DFQATT and SNEGSKA (reference sequence). There are 14 residues in the CDR3. Germline trimming cut 4 bases from V and 3 bases from J; bases unmatched to any gene: 5.

This chain links TRBV9 with TRBJ2-5; D perhaps matches TRBD1 (6 bases). Germline V gene sequence: CDR1 SGDLS, CDR2 YYNGEE. The CDR3 extends over 16 amino acids. Trimming removed 0 bases from V and 5 bases from J, with 17 bases in between. The CDR3 here is CASSVGLSGAGETQYF. For the CDR3, the DNA is TGTGCCAGCAGCGTAGGCCTCTCAGGGGCTGGGGAGACCCAGTACTTC.

A few counts support this clonotype. This chain links TRBV27 with TRBJ2-6; D remains unclear. The CDR3 covers 17 residues. V lost 3 bases, J lost 0 bases, and 12 bases lay in between. Germline values: CDR1 MNHEY, CDR2 SMNVEV (reference sequence). CDR3 amino acids: CASSFRALSSGANVLTF. The CDR3 DNA is TGTGCCAGCAGTTTCCGGGCTTTAAGCTCTGGGGCCAACGTCCTGACTTTC.

The chain carries TRBV12-3 or TRBV12-4 and TRBJ2-1, with 15 bases lining up with TRBD2. This CDR3 has 21 residues. V dropped 5 bases and J dropped 0; count of bases not matched to a gene: 14. The chain's CDR3 is CASSPTVRGLAGGGSYNEQFF. For the CDR3, the DNA is TGTGCCAGCAGTCCGACGGTTCGGGGACTAGCGGGGGGTGGCTCCTACAATGAGCAGTTCTTC.

This clonotype occurred a few times. The gene calls are TRBV27 and TRBJ2-1; D call uncertain. V lost 6 bases and J 4 bases, leaving 22 bases between the germline ends. The CDR3 covers 17 residues. The germline V gene encodes CDR1 MNHEY and CDR2 SMNVEV (reference sequence). The CDR3 is CASRPNPPRRAYNEQFF. Written as DNA, the CDR3 is TGTGCCAGCAGACCAAACCCCCCGCGCCGGGCTTACAATGAGCAGTTCTTC.

The chain combines TRBV25-1 with TRBJ2-5; D possibly uses TRBD1 or TRBD2 (5 bases each). The CDR3 covers 14 residues. With 11 bases removed from V and 11 bases from J, the gap between germline ends came to 27 bases. Germline V gene lookup returns CDR1 MGHDK and CDR2 SYGVNS. The CDR3 DNA is TGTGCCCACCACCTGCAGTCCGAGGGGTACGGGCAGTACTTC. It yields the protein CAHHLQSEGYGQYF.